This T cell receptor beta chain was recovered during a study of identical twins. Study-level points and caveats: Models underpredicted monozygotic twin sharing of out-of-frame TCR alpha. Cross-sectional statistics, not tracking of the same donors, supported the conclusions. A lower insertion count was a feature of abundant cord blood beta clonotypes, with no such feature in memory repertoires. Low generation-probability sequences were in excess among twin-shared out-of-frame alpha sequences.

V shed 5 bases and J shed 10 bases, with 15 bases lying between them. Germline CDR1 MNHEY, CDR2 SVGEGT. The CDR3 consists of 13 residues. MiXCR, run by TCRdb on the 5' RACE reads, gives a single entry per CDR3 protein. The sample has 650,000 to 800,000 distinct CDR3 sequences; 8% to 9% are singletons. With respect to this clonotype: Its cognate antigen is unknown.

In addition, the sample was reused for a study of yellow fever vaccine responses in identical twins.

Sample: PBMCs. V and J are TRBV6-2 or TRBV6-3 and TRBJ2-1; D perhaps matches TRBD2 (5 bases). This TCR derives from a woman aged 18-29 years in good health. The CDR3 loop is CASSPTNLGEQFF. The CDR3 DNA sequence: TGTGCCAGCAGTCCGACTAACCTGGGGGAGCAGTTCTTC.